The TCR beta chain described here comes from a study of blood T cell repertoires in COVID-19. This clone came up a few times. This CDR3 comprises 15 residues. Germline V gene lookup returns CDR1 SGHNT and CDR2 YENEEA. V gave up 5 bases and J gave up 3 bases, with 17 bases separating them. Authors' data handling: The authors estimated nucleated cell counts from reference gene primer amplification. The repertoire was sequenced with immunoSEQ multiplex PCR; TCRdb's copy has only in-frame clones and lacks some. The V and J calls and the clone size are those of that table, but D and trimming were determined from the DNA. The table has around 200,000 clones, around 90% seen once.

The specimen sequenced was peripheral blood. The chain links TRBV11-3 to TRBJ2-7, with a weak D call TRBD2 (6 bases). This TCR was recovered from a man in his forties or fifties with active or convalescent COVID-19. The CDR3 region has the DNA TGTGCCAGCAGCCGGGGAAGACGGGGGATCTACGAGCAGTACTTC. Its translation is CASSRGRRGIYEQYF.